This T cell receptor (beta chain) was found in a study of T cell repertoires in aging, cancer and after chemotherapy. V gave up 4 bases and J gave up 5 bases; unmatched junction bases: 10. This CDR3 region has 15 residues. The V gene's germline CDR1 is SQVTM and CDR2 ANQGSEA. Rearranged V-D-J TRB sequences were amplified with a mixed TRB-A/B primer pool. TCRdb recomputed calls from the multiplex PCR reads with MiXCR, one row per CDR3 protein. This sample has some 600 distinct CDR3 sequences, with under 30% found just once. Peripheral blood genomic DNA, not sorted cells or RNA, was the template. The sample taken for sequencing was blood. This clonotype originated in a human donor in good health. The chain is built from TRBV29-1 and TRBJ2-2; TRBD2 agrees at 7 bases. The CDR3 loop reads CSVGGLPRSTGELFF. In DNA form, the CDR3 reads TGCAGCGTTGGGGGACTACCGAGGTCGACCGGGGAGCTGTTTTTT.